These 8 T cell receptor beta chains were all obtained from the same sample, sequenced in a study of cytomegalovirus exposure and HLA in healthy donors. The PCR had 60 Vbeta and 13 Jbeta primers. Using immunoSEQ multiplex PCR, the repertoire was profiled, and TCRdb retains in-frame clones only, with some absent. This table holds roughly 150,000 clones, around 73% found once. The specimen sequenced was PBMCs. Receptors originate from a woman in her late teens or twenties in good health and CMV-seropositive.

The rearrangement links TRBV7-9 to TRBJ1-1; D gene uncertain. CDR3 length: 16 residues. Trimming left V 6 bases short and J 0 bases short, with 17 bases between. Germline assignment: CDR1 SEHNR and CDR2 FQNEAQ (reference sequence). CDR3 protein: CASSPNGPDMNTEAFF. CDR3 in DNA: TGTGCCAGCAGTCCTAATGGCCCAGACATGAACACTGAAGCTTTCTTT.

V is TRBV30 and J is TRBJ2-7, with D uncertain. The J call could be wrong; TRBJ2-5 is a better fit for the DNA end. Per the germline V gene, CDR1 is GTSNPN and CDR2 is SVGIG (reference sequence). The CDR3 is 13 residues long. The CDR3 is CAWSASRMETQYF. CDR3 sequence (DNA): TGTGCCTGGAGTGCCTCGAGGATGGAGACCCAGTACTTC.

This chain connects TRBV2 to TRBJ1-5, with D tentatively TRBD1 (6 bases). CDR1 SNHLY and CDR2 FYNNEI come from the germline V gene. Trimming shortened V by 1 base and J by 7 bases, and 11 bases separated the two germline ends. The CDR3 runs 14 residues. In DNA, the CDR3 is TGTGCCAGCAGTGAAGAAGGGGGTGGGCAGCCCCAGCATTTT. Amino acids: CASSEEGGGQPQHF. Using reference TRBV2 and TRBJ1-5 for the parts outside the CDR3, the full variable domain is EPEVTQTPSHQVTQMGQEVILRCVPISNHLYFYWYRQILGQKVEFLVSFYNNEISEKSEIFDDQFSVERPDGSNFTLKIRSTKLEDSAMYFCASSEEGGGQPQHFGDGTRLSIL.

The chain employs TRBV6-5 and TRBJ2-5; 8 bases match TRBD1. The CDR3 is 16 residues long. Per the germline V gene, CDR1 is MNHEY and CDR2 is SVGAGI. V lost 3 bases, J lost 4 bases, and 10 bases stayed unmatched. In DNA form, the CDR3 reads TGTGCCAGCAGTTATCCCCGACAGGGGAGAGGAGAGACCCAGTACTTC. Translating gives CASSYPRQGRGETQYF.

The V and J genes are TRBV28 and TRBJ1-1; TRBD1 is a possible D gene (6 bases). The germline gives CDR1 MDHEN, CDR2 SYDVKM. The V end lost 8 bases, the J end lost 4 bases, and 14 bases lay between the germline ends. CDR3 length: 13 amino acids. The CDR3 loop is CASESGVVTEAFF. The DNA for the CDR3 is TGTGCCAGCGAATCAGGGGTGGTCACTGAAGCTTTCTTT.

This chain joins TRBV7-8 and TRBJ1-1; D perhaps matches TRBD1 (6 bases). V lost 5 bases to trimming and J lost 2 bases, with 15 bases between them. The germline V gene has CDR1 SGHVS and CDR2 FQNEAQ. The CDR3 length is 15 residues. The CDR3 is CASSPETGSNTEAFF. In DNA, the CDR3 is TGTGCCAGCAGCCCCGAGACAGGATCAAACACTGAAGCTTTCTTT.

The V gene is TRBV19, the J gene TRBJ2-7, with 7 bases fitting TRBD2. In germline, CDR1 is LNHDA, CDR2 SQIVND (reference sequence). This CDR3 spans 16 amino acids. V dropped 3 bases and J dropped 0; count of bases not matched to a gene: 8. DNA of the CDR3: TGTGCCAGTAGTATTATTGGGGGGGGGAGCTCCTACGAGCAGTACTTC. It yields the protein CASSIIGGGSSYEQYF.

The chain has TRBV6-6 and TRBJ1-1; a possible D gene is TRBD1 (5 bases). The CDR3 length is 12 residues. V lost 6 bases, J lost 8 bases, and 13 bases lay in between. Germline V gene sequence: CDR1 MNHNY, CDR2 SVGAGI (reference sequence). CDR3 DNA sequence: TGTGCCAGCAGCAGTTACAGGACCGAAGCTTTCTTT. Translated: CASSSYRTEAFF.